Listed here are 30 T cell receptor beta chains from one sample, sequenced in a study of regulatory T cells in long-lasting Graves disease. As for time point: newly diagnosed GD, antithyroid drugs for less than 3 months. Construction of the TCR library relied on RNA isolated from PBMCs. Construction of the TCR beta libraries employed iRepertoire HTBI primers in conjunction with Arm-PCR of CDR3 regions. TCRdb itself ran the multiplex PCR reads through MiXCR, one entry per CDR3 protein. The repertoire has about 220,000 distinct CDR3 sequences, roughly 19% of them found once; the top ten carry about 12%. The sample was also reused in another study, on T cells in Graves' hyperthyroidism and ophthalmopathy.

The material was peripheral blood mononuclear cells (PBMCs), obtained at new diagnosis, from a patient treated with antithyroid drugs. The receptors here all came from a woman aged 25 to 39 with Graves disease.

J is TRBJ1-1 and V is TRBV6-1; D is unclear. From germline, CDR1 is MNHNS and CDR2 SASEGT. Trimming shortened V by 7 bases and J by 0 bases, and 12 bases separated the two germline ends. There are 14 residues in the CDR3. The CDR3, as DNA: TGTGCCAGCATGGTGGGTCAGATGAACACTGAAGCTTTCTTT. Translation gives CASMVGQMNTEAFF.

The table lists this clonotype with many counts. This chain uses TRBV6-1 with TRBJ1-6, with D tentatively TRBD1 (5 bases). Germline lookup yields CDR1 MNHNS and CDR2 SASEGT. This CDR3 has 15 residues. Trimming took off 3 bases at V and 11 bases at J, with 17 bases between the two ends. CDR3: CASSDLGANRTPLHF. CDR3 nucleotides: TGTGCCAGCAGTGATCTAGGGGCGAATCGGACACCCCTCCACTTT.

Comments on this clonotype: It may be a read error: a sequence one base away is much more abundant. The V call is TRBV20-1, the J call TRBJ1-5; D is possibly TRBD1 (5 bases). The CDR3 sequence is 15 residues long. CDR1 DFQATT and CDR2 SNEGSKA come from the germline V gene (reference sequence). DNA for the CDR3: TGCAGTGCTACGGGGCCGCAGTATAGCAATCAGCCCCACCATTTT. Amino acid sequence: CSATGPQYSNQPHHF.

Written as DNA, the CDR3 is TGTGCCAGCAGCTTAACGACAGATTACTATGGCTACACCTTC. Translation: CASSLTTDYYGYTF. The chain uses TRBV11-1 and TRBJ1-2, with D possibly being TRBD1 (5 bases). Germline values: CDR1 SGHAT, CDR2 FQDESV (reference sequence). The CDR3 totals 14 residues. Trimming stripped 2 bases from V and 3 bases from J, with 10 bases between. Full variable domain (rest looked up from reference TRBV11-1 and TRBJ1-2): EAEVAQSPRYKITEKSQAVAFWCDPISGHATLYWYRQILGQGPELLVQFQDESVVDDSQLPKDRFSAERLKGVDSTLKIQPAELGDSAMYLCASSLTTDYYGYTFGSGTRLTVV.

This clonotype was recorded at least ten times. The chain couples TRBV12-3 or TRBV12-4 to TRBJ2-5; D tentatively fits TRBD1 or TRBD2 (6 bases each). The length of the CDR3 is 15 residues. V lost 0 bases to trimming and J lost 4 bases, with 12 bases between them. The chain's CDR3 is CASSLARRGTETQYF. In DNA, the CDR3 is TGTGCCAGCAGTTTAGCGCGGAGGGGGACAGAGACCCAGTACTTC.

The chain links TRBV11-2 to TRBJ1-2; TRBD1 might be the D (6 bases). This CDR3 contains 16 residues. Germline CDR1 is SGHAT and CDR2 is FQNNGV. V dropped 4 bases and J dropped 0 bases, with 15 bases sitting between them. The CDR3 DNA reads TGTGCCAGCAGCTCCAGGACAGAGGCCGCTAACTATGGCTACACCTTC. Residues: CASSSRTEAANYGYTF.

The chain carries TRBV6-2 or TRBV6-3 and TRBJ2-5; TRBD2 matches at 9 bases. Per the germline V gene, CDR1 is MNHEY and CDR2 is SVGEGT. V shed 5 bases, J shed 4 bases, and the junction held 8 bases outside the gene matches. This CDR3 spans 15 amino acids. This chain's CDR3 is CASSEVPGLAETQYF. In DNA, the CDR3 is TGTGCCAGCAGTGAAGTTCCGGGACTAGCAGAGACCCAGTACTTC.

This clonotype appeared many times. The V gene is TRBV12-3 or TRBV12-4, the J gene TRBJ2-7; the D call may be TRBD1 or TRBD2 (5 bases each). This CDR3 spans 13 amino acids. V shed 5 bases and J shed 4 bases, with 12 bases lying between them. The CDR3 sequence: CASSRVGDYEQYF. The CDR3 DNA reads TGTGCCAGCAGTAGGGTGGGGGATTACGAGCAGTACTTC.

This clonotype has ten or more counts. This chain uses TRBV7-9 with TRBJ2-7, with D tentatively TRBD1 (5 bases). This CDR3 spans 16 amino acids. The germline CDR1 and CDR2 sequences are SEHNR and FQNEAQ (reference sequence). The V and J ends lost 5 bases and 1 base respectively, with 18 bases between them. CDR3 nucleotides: TGTGCCAGCAGCCTAAGCCTAGGGGCGGTATCCTACGAGCAGTACTTC. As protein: CASSLSLGAVSYEQYF.

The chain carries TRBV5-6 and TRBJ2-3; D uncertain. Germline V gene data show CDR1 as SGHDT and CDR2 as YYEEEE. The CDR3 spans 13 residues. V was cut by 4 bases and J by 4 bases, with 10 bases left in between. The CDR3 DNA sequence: TGTGCCAGCAGCCCGAACTCAGCAGATACGCAGTATTTT. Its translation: CASSPNSADTQYF.

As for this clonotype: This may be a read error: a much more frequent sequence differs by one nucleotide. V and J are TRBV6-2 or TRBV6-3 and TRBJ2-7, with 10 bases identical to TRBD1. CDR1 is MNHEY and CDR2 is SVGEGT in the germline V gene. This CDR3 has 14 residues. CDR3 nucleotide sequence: TGTGGCAGCAGTTTCGGGACAGGGGCATACGAGCAGTACTTC. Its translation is CGSSFGTGAYEQYF.

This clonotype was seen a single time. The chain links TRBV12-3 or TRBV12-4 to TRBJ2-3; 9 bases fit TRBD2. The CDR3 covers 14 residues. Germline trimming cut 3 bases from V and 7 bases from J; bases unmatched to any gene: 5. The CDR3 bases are TGTGCCAGCAGTTTCGCGGGAGGGCGATATACGCAGTATTTT. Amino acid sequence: CASSFAGGRYTQYF.

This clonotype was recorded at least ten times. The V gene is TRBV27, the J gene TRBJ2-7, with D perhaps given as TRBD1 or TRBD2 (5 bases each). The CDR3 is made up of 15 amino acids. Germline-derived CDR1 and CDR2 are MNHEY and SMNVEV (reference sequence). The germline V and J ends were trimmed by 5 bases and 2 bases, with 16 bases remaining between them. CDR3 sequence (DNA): TGTGCCAGCAGTCCCTACCGGGACGGAGCCTACGAGCAGTACTTC. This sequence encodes CASSPYRDGAYEQYF.

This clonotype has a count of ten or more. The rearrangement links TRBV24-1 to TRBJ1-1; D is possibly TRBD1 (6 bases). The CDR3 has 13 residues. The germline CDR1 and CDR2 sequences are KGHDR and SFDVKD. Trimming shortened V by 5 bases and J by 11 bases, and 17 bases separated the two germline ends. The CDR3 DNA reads TGTGCCACCAGTGCCAGATTGGGGGCGAGGGCTTTCTTT. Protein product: CATSARLGARAFF.

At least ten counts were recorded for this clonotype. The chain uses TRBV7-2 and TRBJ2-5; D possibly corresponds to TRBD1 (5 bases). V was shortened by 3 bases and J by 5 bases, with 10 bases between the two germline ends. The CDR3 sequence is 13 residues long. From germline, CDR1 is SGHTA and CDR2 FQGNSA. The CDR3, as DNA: TGTGCCAGCAGCTTGGGGCGTGGGGAGACCCAGTACTTC. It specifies CASSLGRGETQYF.

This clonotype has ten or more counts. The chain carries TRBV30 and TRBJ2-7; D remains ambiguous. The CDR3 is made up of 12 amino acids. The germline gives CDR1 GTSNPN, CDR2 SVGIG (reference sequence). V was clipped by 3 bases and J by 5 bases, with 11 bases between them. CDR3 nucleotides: TGTGCCTGGAGAGTAGGGCCCCACGAGCAGTACTTC. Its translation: CAWRVGPHEQYF.

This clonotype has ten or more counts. CDR3 coding DNA: TGTGCCAGCAGCTTCGGACAGGGTCTATCCTATGGCTACACCTTC. Its translation is CASSFGQGLSYGYTF. This rearrangement joins TRBV11-2 to TRBJ1-2; 8 bases align to TRBD1. V shed 3 bases and J 4 bases; nucleotides not matched to a gene: 7. CDR1 is SGHAT, CDR2 FQNNGV, per germline. This CDR3 region has 15 residues.

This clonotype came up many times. CDR3 region: CASSQDMTGANPMYGYTF. For the CDR3, the DNA is TGCGCCAGCAGCCAAGACATGACAGGGGCGAACCCTATGTACGGCTACACCTTC. V usage is TRBV4-1 and J usage is TRBJ1-2; 8 nucleotides line up with TRBD1. Germline V gives CDR1 MGHRA, CDR2 YSYEKL. V was clipped by 0 bases and J by 8 bases; unmatched bases: 17. This CDR3 has 18 amino acids.

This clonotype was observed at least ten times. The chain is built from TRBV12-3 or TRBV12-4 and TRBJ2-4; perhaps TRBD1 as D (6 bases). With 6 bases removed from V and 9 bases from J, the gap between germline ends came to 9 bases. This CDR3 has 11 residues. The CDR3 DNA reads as TGTGCCAGCAGCCGAGGGGGCATTCAGTACTTC. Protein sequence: CASSRGGIQYF.

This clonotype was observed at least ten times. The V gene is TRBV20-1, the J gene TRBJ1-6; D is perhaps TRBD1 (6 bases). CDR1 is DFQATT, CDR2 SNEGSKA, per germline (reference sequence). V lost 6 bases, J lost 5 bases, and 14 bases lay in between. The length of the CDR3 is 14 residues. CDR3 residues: CSAETGGNNSPLHF. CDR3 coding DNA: TGCAGTGCCGAGACCGGGGGCAATAATTCACCCCTCCACTTT.

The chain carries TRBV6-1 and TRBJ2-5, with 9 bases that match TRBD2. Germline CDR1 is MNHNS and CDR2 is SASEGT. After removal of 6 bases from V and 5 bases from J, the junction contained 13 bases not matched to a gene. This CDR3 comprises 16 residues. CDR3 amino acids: CASRRSGLAGGETQYF. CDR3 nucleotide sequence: TGTGCCAGCAGACGATCGGGACTAGCAGGAGGCGAGACCCAGTACTTC.

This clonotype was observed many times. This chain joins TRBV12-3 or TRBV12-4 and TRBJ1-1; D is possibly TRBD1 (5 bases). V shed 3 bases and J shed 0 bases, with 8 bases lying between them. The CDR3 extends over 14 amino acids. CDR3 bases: TGTGCCAGCAGTTTCGGGACGGTGAACACTGAAGCTTTCTTT. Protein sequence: CASSFGTVNTEAFF.

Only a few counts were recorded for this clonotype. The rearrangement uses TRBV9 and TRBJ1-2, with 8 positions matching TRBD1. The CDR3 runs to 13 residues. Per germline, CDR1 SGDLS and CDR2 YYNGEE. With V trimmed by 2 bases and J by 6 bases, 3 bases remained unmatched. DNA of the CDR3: TGTGCCAGCAGCGTCGCAGGGGGCCATGGCTACACCTTC. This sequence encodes CASSVAGGHGYTF.

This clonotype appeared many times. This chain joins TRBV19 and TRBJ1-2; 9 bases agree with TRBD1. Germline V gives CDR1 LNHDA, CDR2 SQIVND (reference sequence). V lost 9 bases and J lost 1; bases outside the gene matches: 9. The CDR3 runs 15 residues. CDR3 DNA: TGTGCCAGCGCTCCGGGACAGGGCCTTAACTATGGCTACACCTTC. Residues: CASAPGQGLNYGYTF. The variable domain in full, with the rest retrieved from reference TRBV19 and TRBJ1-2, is DGGITQSPKYLFRKEGQNVTLSCEQNLNHDAMYWYRQDPGQGLRLIYYSQIVNDFQKGDIAEGYSVSREKKESFPLTVTSAQKNPTAFYLCASAPGQGLNYGYTFGSGTRLTVV.

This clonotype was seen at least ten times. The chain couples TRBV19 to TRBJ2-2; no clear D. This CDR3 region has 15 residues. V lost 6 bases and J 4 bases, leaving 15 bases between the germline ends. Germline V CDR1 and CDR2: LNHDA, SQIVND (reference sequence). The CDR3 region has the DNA TGTGCCAGTAGCATTGGAAGAAAGAGCACCGGGGAGCTGTTTTTT. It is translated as CASSIGRKSTGELFF.

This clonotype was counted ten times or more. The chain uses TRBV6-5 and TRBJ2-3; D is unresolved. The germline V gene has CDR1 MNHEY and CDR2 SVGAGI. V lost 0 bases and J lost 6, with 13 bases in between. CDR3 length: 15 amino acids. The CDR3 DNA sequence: TGTGCCAGCAGTTACTCGAACCCTCTCTGGGATACGCAGTATTTT. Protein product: CASSYSNPLWDTQYF.

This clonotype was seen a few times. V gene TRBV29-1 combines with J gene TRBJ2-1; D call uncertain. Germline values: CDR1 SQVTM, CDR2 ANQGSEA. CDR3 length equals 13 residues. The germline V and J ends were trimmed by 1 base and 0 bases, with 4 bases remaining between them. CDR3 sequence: CSVEGLSYNEQFF. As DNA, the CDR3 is TGCAGCGTTGAAGGTCTCTCCTACAATGAGCAGTTCTTC.

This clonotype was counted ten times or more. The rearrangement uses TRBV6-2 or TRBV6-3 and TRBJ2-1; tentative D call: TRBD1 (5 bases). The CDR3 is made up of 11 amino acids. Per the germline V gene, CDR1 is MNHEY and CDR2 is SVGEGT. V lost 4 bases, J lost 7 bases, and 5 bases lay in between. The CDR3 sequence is CASSSGNEQFF. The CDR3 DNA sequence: TGTGCCAGCAGTTCAGGGAATGAGCAGTTCTTC.

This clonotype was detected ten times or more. The CDR3, as DNA: TGTGCCAGCAGCTCCGCGTCCTTGGATCAGCCACAGTTCTTC. This codes for CASSSASLDQPQFF. The chain employs TRBV7-9 and TRBJ2-1; D remains ambiguous. The germline CDR1 and CDR2 sequences are SEHNR and FQNEAQ (reference sequence). The CDR3 length is 14 residues. V shed 4 bases and J shed 13 bases, with 20 bases lying between them.

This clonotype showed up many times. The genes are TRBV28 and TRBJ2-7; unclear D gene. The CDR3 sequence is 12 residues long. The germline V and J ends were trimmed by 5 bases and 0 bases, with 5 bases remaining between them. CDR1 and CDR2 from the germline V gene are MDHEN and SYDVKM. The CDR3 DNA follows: TGTGCCAGCAGTAAGAGCTCCTACGAGCAGTACTTC. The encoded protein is CASSKSSYEQYF. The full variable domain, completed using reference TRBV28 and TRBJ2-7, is DVKVTQSSRYLVKRTGEKVFLECVQDMDHENMFWYRQDPGLGLRLIYFSYDVKMKEKGDIPEGYSVSREKKERFSLILESASTNQTSMYLCASSKSSYEQYFGPGTRLTVT.